The TCR beta chain described here comes from a study of T cells in localized non-small cell lung cancer. Study-level findings and limits: The study found T cell clonality highest in uninvolved adjacent lung, above tumor.

Libraries were prepared by immunoSEQ multiplex PCR; TCRdb keeps only in-frame clonotypes and omits some of them. The sample lists 10,000 to 15,000 clones, roughly 84% occurring once. As regards this clone: What it binds is not known.

The material sequenced was peripheral blood, taken before any cancer treatment. The receptor was derived from a male donor aged 60 or older with stage I lung adenocarcinoma.

CDR3 coding DNA: TGTGCCAGCAGCTTAGCGCTTAACAGGGGTTCGATCGAGCAGTACTTC. Translated: CASSLALNRGSIEQYF. The V and J genes are TRBV7-9 and TRBJ2-7, with 7 bases aligning to TRBD1. The CDR3 is 16 residues long. Germline V gene sequence: CDR1 SEHNR, CDR2 FQNEAQ (reference sequence). With 0 bases clipped from V and 6 bases from J, the junction kept 11 bases outside the gene matches.